This T cell receptor (beta chain) was identified during a study of T cell changes during pregnancy in multiple sclerosis. Some clones are missing from TCRdb's copy, which holds only in-frame ones; the method was immunoSEQ multiplex PCR. Of about 38,000 clones detected, more than 75% appear once; the ten largest clones hold 6.5% to 8.5%. This specimen was CD8+ T cells from peripheral blood mononuclear cells, taken in the third trimester of pregnancy. The sequence was collected from a female donor with multiple sclerosis, enrolled in a pregnancy study.

CDR3 sequence: CASGDGDIYTEAFF. CDR3 DNA sequence: TGTGCCAGTGGGGATGGGGACATATACACTGAAGCTTTCTTT. This chain uses TRBV19 with TRBJ1-1; TRBD1 might be the D (6 bases). The V gene's germline CDR1 is LNHDA and CDR2 SQIVND (reference sequence). The V gene lost 8 bases and the J gene lost 3 bases, with 16 bases spanning the gap. This CDR3 has 14 amino acids.